Presented here are 10 T cell receptor beta chains from one specimen sequenced in a study of T cell repertoires in cytomegalovirus infection. TCRdb re-called the reads through MiXCR, storing one row per CDR3 protein. The top ten clones hold under 8.5% of a sample with 600,000 to 800,000 distinct CDR3 sequences, 20% to 25% of them seen once. Material for sequencing was CD8+ T cells from PBMCs. These receptors all stem from a human donor in good health (CMV status not recorded). Some clones in this sample may be carry-over from other donors' samples.

This clonotype showed up just a few times. The chain links TRBV7-2 to TRBJ2-2; the D gene is possibly TRBD1 (7 bases). V gave up 6 bases and J gave up 5 bases, with 25 bases separating them. The CDR3 covers 18 residues. Germline CDR1 and CDR2: SGHTA and FQGNSA. The CDR3 DNA reads TGTGCCAGCAGATTAAGACGGGAAGACAGGGCGGGAACCGGGGAGCTGTTTTTT. It specifies CASRLRREDRAGTGELFF.

The chain combines TRBV2 with TRBJ2-5; D possibly uses TRBD1 or TRBD2 (5 bases each). Germline loops: CDR1 SNHLY, CDR2 FYNNEI. The CDR3 runs 13 residues. The V end was cut by 8 bases, the J end by 5 bases, with 15 bases between. The CDR3 is CASWGIDNETQYF. Here the CDR3 DNA reads TGTGCCAGCTGGGGGATCGACAATGAGACCCAGTACTTC.

J is TRBJ2-7 and V is TRBV5-1; a possible D gene is TRBD1 (6 bases). Deletions cut 3 bases from V and 2 bases from J, with 9 bases between. The CDR3 contains 13 residues. Germline values: CDR1 SGHRS, CDR2 YFSETQ. Here the CDR3 reads CASSSGTTYEQYV. The CDR3 DNA reads as TGCGCCAGCAGCTCCGGGACAACCTACGAGCAGTACGTC.

This clonotype is a singleton in its sample. This may be a read error: a much more frequent sequence differs by one nucleotide. The rearrangement joins TRBV27 to TRBJ2-5; no firm D call. This CDR3 has 11 amino acids. Looked up from germline, CDR1 is MNHEY and CDR2 is SMNVEV (reference sequence). The DNA for the CDR3 is TGTGCCAACAGTTGGCGAGAGACCCAGTACTTC. This sequence encodes CANSWRETQYF.

Many counts were recorded for this clonotype. V and J are TRBV7-2 and TRBJ2-6; either TRBD1 or TRBD2 may supply D (6 bases each). This CDR3 contains 16 residues. V lost 4 bases and J lost 2, with 12 bases in between. Germline V CDR1 and CDR2: SGHTA, FQGNSA. The CDR3: CASSSQGGTGANVLTF. The CDR3 DNA is TGTGCCAGCAGCTCCCAAGGGGGGACTGGGGCCAACGTCCTGACTTTC.

This clonotype was seen at least ten times. V is TRBV7-9 and J is TRBJ1-1; 8 positions match TRBD1. With V trimmed by 4 bases and J by 3 bases, 10 bases remained unmatched. The CDR3 contains 16 residues. The germline gives CDR1 SEHNR, CDR2 FQNEAQ (reference sequence). CDR3 in DNA: TGTGCCAGCAGCTCCTTACAGGGGGGCATGGACACTGAAGCTTTCTTT. Protein product: CASSSLQGGMDTEAFF.

This clonotype was seen a handful of times. This chain links TRBV20-1 with TRBJ2-7; possibly TRBD1 for D (6 bases). V was clipped by 3 bases and J by 3 bases, with 15 bases between them. This CDR3 has 14 amino acids. Germline CDR1 DFQATT, CDR2 SNEGSKA (reference sequence). This CDR3 is CSARVEDSYYEQYF. CDR3 nucleotide sequence: TGCAGTGCTAGGGTTGAGGACAGTTACTACGAGCAGTACTTC.

This clonotype was detected a few times. The rearrangement joins TRBV29-1 to TRBJ2-1; 9 bases are a match to TRBD2. Trimming cost V 2 bases and J 0 bases; bases outside gene matches: 5. Germline values: CDR1 SQVTM, CDR2 ANQGSEA. The CDR3 has 16 amino acids. The CDR3 here is CSVELAGRSSYNEQFF. The CDR3 DNA reads TGCAGCGTTGAACTAGCGGGGCGAAGCTCCTACAATGAGCAGTTCTTC.

This clonotype was seen only a few times. The J gene is TRBJ2-3, the V gene TRBV2; TRBD2 matches 10 bases. The CDR3 has 15 residues. The V and J ends lost 3 bases and 4 bases, in that order; junction bases with no gene match: 4. Germline assignment: CDR1 SNHLY and CDR2 FYNNEI. The DNA for the CDR3 is TGTGCCAGCAGTGATCCTAGCGGGGGATCAGATACGCAGTATTTT. Translation: CASSDPSGGSDTQYF.

The table lists this clonotype with a few counts. This chain connects TRBV25-1 to TRBJ1-2; no clear D. V was trimmed by 3 bases and J by 4 bases, leaving 12 bases between them. Per the germline V gene, CDR1 is MGHDK and CDR2 is SYGVNS. The CDR3 contains 14 residues. The CDR3 DNA reads as TGTGCCAGCAGTGAGTCTGCACTGACCTATGGCTACACCTTC. Protein: CASSESALTYGYTF.